What follows are 9 T cell receptor beta chains derived from one specimen sequenced in a study of blood T cell repertoires in COVID-19. The data were produced by immunoSEQ multiplex PCR, yet TCRdb's version contains in-frame clones alone and is incomplete. Here the sample spans about 200,000 clones, more than 75% being singletons. Sequencing was carried out using peripheral blood. Receptors were obtained from a man aged 80 or over with acute or convalescent COVID-19.

The chain is built from TRBV6-6 and TRBJ1-1; 9 nucleotides line up with TRBD1. CDR1 and CDR2 from the germline V gene are MNHNY and SVGAGI (reference sequence). The CDR3 consists of 15 residues. V lost 7 bases, J lost 0 bases, and 6 bases stayed unmatched. CDR3 amino acids: CASINRGPVNTEAFF. DNA for the CDR3: TGTGCCAGCATTAACAGGGGGCCCGTGAACACTGAAGCTTTCTTT.

J is TRBJ2-1 and V is TRBV7-9, with a tentative D call TRBD2 (6 bases). Germline-derived CDR1 and CDR2 are SEHNR and FQNEAQ (reference sequence). The CDR3 contains 14 residues. Trimming removed 2 bases at V and 3 bases at J, with 8 bases between. CDR3 sequence (DNA): TGTGCCAGCAGCTTAACGGGACTCTACAATGAGCAGTTCTTC. Translated: CASSLTGLYNEQFF.

The DNA of the CDR3 is TGTGCCAGCAGGTCAAGCGGGGTGAGCTCCTACGAGCAGTACGTC. It specifies CASRSSGVSSYEQYV. The V call is TRBV6-5, the J call TRBJ2-7; 7 nucleotides align to TRBD2. After removal of 6 bases from V and 0 bases from J, the junction contained 8 bases not matched to a gene. This CDR3 comprises 15 residues. Looked up from germline, CDR1 is MNHEY and CDR2 is SVGAGI.

The rearrangement uses TRBV6-5 and TRBJ2-3; TRBD2 is a possible D gene (5 bases). Trimming took 2 bases from V and 0 from J, leaving 12 bases between them. This CDR3 spans 16 amino acids. Per the germline V gene, CDR1 is MNHEY and CDR2 is SVGAGI. DNA of the CDR3: TGTGCCAGCAGTTACGGTGCGGGCCTAAGCACAGATACGCAGTATTTT. This codes for CASSYGAGLSTDTQYF.

This rearrangement joins TRBV11-2 to TRBJ1-1, with D uncertain. Germline V lookup: CDR1 SGHAT, CDR2 FQNNGV. The CDR3 contains 13 residues. The germline V and J ends were trimmed by 5 bases and 1 base, with 8 bases remaining between them. The CDR3 loop reads CASSTAGNTEAFF. The CDR3 coding sequence is TGTGCCAGCAGCACAGCAGGGAACACTGAAGCTTTCTTT.

CDR3 sequence (DNA): TGTGCCAGCTCACCACCGTCGGGGGGTCAGCCCCAGCATTTT. It encodes CASSPPSGGQPQHF. The chain is built from TRBV18 and TRBJ1-5, with D possibly TRBD1 on 5 matching bases. Germline CDR1 KGHSH, CDR2 LQKENI. This CDR3 is built from 14 residues. V was trimmed by 0 bases and J by 6 bases, leaving 9 bases between them.

The genes are TRBV19 and TRBJ2-1, with TRBD2 as a possible D gene (6 bases). The CDR3 extends over 13 amino acids. Trimming cost V 1 base and J 10 bases, with 11 bases left between them. CDR1 is LNHDA and CDR2 is SQIVND in the germline V gene (reference sequence). CDR3 protein: CASSIGGTREQFF. CDR3 nucleotides: TGTGCCAGTAGTATAGGCGGGACGCGCGAGCAGTTCTTC.

The rearrangement uses TRBV4-3 and TRBJ1-2, with TRBD1 matching 7 bases. From germline, CDR1 is LGHNA and CDR2 YSLEER. Trimming at V came to 3 bases and at J to 7 bases, leaving 8 bases not matched to a gene. The CDR3 consists of 14 residues. In nucleotides, the CDR3 is TGCGCCAGCAGCCATTCGGACAGGTTAGGTGGCTACACCTTC. This translates into CASSHSDRLGGYTF.

This chain uses TRBV3-1 (or the pseudogene TRBV3-2) with TRBJ2-5; 11 bases are shared with TRBD2. With V trimmed by 0 bases and J by 7 bases, 4 bases remained unmatched. CDR3 size: 15 residues. Germline V gives CDR1 LGHDT, CDR2 YNNKEL (reference sequence). CDR3 bases: TGTGCCAGCAGCCAAGATAGCGGGGGGGGAACGACCCAGTACTTC. This translates into CASSQDSGGGTTQYF.